The clone carrying this TCR beta chain was observed a single time. Assay: immunoSEQ multiplex PCR; the TCRdb copy retains only in-frame clones and omits some. The sample has about 120,000 clones, about 83% seen once; the top ten hold 3% to 5%. The entry originates in a study of blood T cell repertoires in COVID-19. CDR1 and CDR2 (germline): SGHTA, FQGNSA. The CDR3 consists of 15 residues. V gave up 5 bases and J gave up 7 bases; unmatched junction bases: 6. Sequenced sample: peripheral blood. The clonotype was recovered from a man between 60 and 75 years old with acute or convalescent COVID-19. V gene TRBV7-2 combines with J gene TRBJ2-1; 12 positions agree with TRBD2. CDR3 DNA sequence: TGTGCCAGCAGCAAGACTAGCGGGAGTGAGAATGAGCAGTTCTTC. This translates into CASSKTSGSENEQFF.